Each of the 20 T cell receptor beta chains below was sequenced from the same sample in a study of OX40 agonist ivuxolimab in advanced cancers. The protocol was immunoSEQ multiplex PCR, while the TCRdb copy is restricted to in-frame clones and leaves out a portion. The table records tens of thousands of clones, around 89% of them present only once. Sequenced here: CD4+ or CD8+ T cells sorted from blood, sampled in a trial of the OX40 agonist ivuxolimab. The receptors here all came from an adult with an advanced solid tumor such as melanoma, head and neck, liver or kidney cancer.

The chain recombines TRBV9 with TRBJ2-4; D perhaps matches TRBD1 (6 bases). This CDR3 spans 18 amino acids. Trimming pared 4 bases from V and 0 bases from J, leaving 20 bases between. The germline gives CDR1 SGDLS, CDR2 YYNGEE. CDR3 sequence reads: CASSPQDKTGLAKNIQYF. In DNA form, the CDR3 reads TGTGCCAGCAGCCCACAAGATAAGACAGGACTAGCCAAAAACATTCAGTACTTC.

The V gene is TRBV5-1, the J gene TRBJ2-5; 9 bases line up with TRBD1. The J call could be wrong; TRBJ2-7 is a better fit for the DNA end. The CDR3 consists of 15 residues. Per germline, CDR1 SGHRS and CDR2 YFSETQ. The CDR3 sequence: CASSQGQGRTYEQYF. Written as DNA, the CDR3 is TGCGCCAGCAGCCAGGGACAGGGAAGGACCTACGAGCAGTACTTC.

The chain joins TRBV9 to TRBJ2-1, with 11 bases fitting TRBD2. The V gene end was trimmed by 2 bases and the J gene end by 9 bases; junction bases not matched to a gene: 7. Germline V gene data show CDR1 as SGDLS and CDR2 as YYNGEE. The CDR3 has 15 residues. The CDR3, as DNA: TGTGCCAGCAGCGTCCTAGCGGGAGGAATGGCTGAGCAGTTCTTC. Translating gives CASSVLAGGMAEQFF. Using reference TRBV9 and TRBJ2-1 for the parts outside the CDR3, the full variable domain is DSGVTQTPKHLITATGQRVTLRCSPRSGDLSVYWYQQSLDQGLQFLIQYYNGEERAKGNILERFSAQQFPDLHSELNLSSLELGDSALYFCASSVLAGGMAEQFFGPGTRLTVL.

This rearrangement joins TRBV4-2 to TRBJ1-1; D is unresolved. The CDR3 contains 16 residues. Trimming took off 4 bases at V and 0 bases at J, with 15 bases between the two ends. The germline gives CDR1 LGHNA, CDR2 YNFKEQ. The DNA for the CDR3 is TGTGCCAGCAGCCCGGATCACCTTCGGTTGAACACTGAAGCTTTCTTT. Amino acid sequence: CASSPDHLRLNTEAFF.

The chain uses TRBV5-1 and TRBJ2-6, with 7 positions matching TRBD2. The CDR3 is 16 amino acids. Germline assignment: CDR1 SGHRS and CDR2 YFSETQ. Trimming at V came to 0 bases and at J to 2 bases, leaving 2 bases not matched to a gene. CDR3 in DNA: TGCGCCAGCAGCTTGGAGGGACTAACTGGGGCCAACGTCCTGACTTTC. Translation gives CASSLEGLTGANVLTF.

A single count supports this clone. The J gene is TRBJ2-1, the V gene TRBV7-8, with TRBD2 matching over 7 bases. This CDR3 has 16 amino acids. V lost 3 bases to trimming and J lost 5 bases; unmatched junction nucleotides: 10. Germline V gene data show CDR1 as SGHVS and CDR2 as FQNEAQ. For the CDR3, the DNA is TGTGCCAGCAGCTTGGTGGGAGGGCCCTTTGACAATGAGCAGTTCTTC. Translating gives CASSLVGGPFDNEQFF.

This clone was picked up one time. The chain's CDR3 is CASSSNANRGFGEKLFF. CDR3 DNA sequence: TGTGCCAGCTCATCAAATGCAAACAGGGGATTTGGTGAAAAACTGTTTTTT. The rearrangement links TRBV18 to TRBJ1-4, with 7 bases aligning to TRBD1. This CDR3 has 17 residues. Trimming removed 5 bases from V and 7 bases from J; junction bases left unmatched: 16. Germline V lookup: CDR1 KGHSH, CDR2 LQKENI.

The chain joins TRBV2 to TRBJ2-7; 9 bases are a match to TRBD1. Germline V gene sequence: CDR1 SNHLY, CDR2 FYNNEI. The J segment lost 5 bases and the V segment lost 5 bases, leaving 1 base of the junction unmatched. This CDR3 is 12 amino acids long. CDR3 DNA sequence: TGTGCCAGCAGTAGGGACAGGGACGAGCAGTACTTC. Amino acid sequence: CASSRDRDEQYF.

This clone was recorded once. The chain recombines TRBV28 with TRBJ1-5, with 11 bases aligning to TRBD1. This CDR3 is built from 14 residues. Trimming took 4 bases from V and 6 from J; bases not matched to a gene: 2. Germline CDR1 and CDR2: MDHEN and SYDVKM. CDR3 sequence (DNA): TGTGCCAGCAGTTGGGACAGGGGGACTCAGCCCCAGCATTTT. It translates to CASSWDRGTQPQHF.

The chain has TRBV5-4 and TRBJ2-6; no definite D call. The CDR3 consists of 14 residues. Germline assignment: CDR1 SGHNT and CDR2 YYREEE (reference sequence). Trimming left V 2 bases short and J 2 bases short, with 5 bases between. CDR3 amino acids: CASSFTAGANVLTF. DNA for the CDR3: TGTGCCAGCAGCTTCACGGCTGGGGCCAACGTCCTGACTTTC.

The rearrangement joins TRBV7-9 to TRBJ2-7; TRBD1 matches at 9 bases. J gave up 7 bases and V 6 bases, and 22 bases lay outside the gene matches. Germline CDR1 and CDR2: SEHNR and FQNEAQ (reference sequence). CDR3 length: 18 amino acids. The CDR3 nucleotides read TGTGCCAGCAGGCCGGACGAACGGACCGGGACAGGGTCTAGAGAGCAGTACTTC. This sequence encodes CASRPDERTGTGSREQYF.

The CDR3 spells CASERDRGFSEQYF. The CDR3 DNA reads TGCGCCAGCGAAAGGGACAGGGGGTTCTCCGAGCAGTACTTC. V gene TRBV10-2 combines with J gene TRBJ2-7; 11 positions match TRBD1. V lost 8 bases and J lost 6; bases outside the gene matches: 9. Germline V gives CDR1 WSHSY, CDR2 SAAADI. CDR3 size: 14 residues.

The V gene is TRBV7-9, the J gene TRBJ1-2; D is possibly TRBD1 (5 bases). This CDR3 is built from 14 residues. Germline values: CDR1 SEHNR, CDR2 FQNEAQ (reference sequence). V was trimmed by 7 bases and J by 3 bases, leaving 15 bases between them. CDR3 nucleotide sequence: TGTGCCAGCACATCGCAGGGAATTGACTATGGCTACACCTTC. Encoded protein: CASTSQGIDYGYTF.

The chain employs TRBV6-4 and TRBJ1-2; 7 nucleotides match TRBD1. This CDR3 has 12 residues. The ends lost 4 bases at V and 8 bases at J; junction bases unmatched: 4. CDR1 and CDR2 from the germline V gene are MRHNA and SNTAGT. The CDR3 loop is CASSGDRGGYTF. As DNA, the CDR3 is TGTGCCAGCAGTGGGGACAGAGGAGGCTACACCTTC.

CDR3 bases: TGTGCCAGCAGACTATTGGGGAGCTCCTACGAGCAGTACTTC. It translates to CASRLLGSSYEQYF. V and J are TRBV11-2 and TRBJ2-7, with D perhaps TRBD2 (5 bases). V shed 6 bases and J shed 0 bases, with 12 bases lying between them. CDR3 length equals 14 residues. Germline CDR1 reads SGHAT; CDR2 reads FQNNGV.

This chain links TRBV6-6 with TRBJ1-2; a weak D match, TRBD1 (6 bases). The V end lost 7 bases, the J end lost 6 bases, and 12 bases lay between the germline ends. Germline-derived CDR1 and CDR2 are MNHNY and SVGAGI (reference sequence). This CDR3 comprises 12 residues. The CDR3 region is CASTQGRHGYTF. The CDR3 DNA follows: TGTGCCAGCACCCAGGGGAGGCATGGCTACACCTTC.

The chain recombines TRBV5-1 with TRBJ2-5; 8 bases fit TRBD1. CDR1 and CDR2 (germline): SGHRS, YFSETQ. The CDR3 runs to 14 residues. J lost 5 bases, V lost 4 bases, and 7 bases had no gene match. CDR3 nucleotides: TGCGCCAGCAGCCCCGGACAGGGACGGGAGACCCAGTACTTC. Its translation: CASSPGQGRETQYF.

The chain couples TRBV7-2 to TRBJ2-7; TRBD2 agrees at 7 bases. The CDR3 loop spans 14 amino acids. V shed 1 base and J 3 bases; nucleotides not matched to a gene: 3. The V gene's germline CDR1 is SGHTA and CDR2 FQGNSA. CDR3 protein: CASSLGEGDYEQYF. Written as DNA, the CDR3 is TGTGCCAGCAGCTTAGGGGAGGGTGACTACGAGCAGTACTTC.

The rearrangement links TRBV7-2 to TRBJ2-7, with D perhaps matching TRBD2 (6 bases). V was clipped by 4 bases and J by 3 bases, with 16 bases between them. Germline CDR1 reads SGHTA; CDR2 reads FQGNSA. The CDR3 extends over 15 amino acids. Written as DNA, the CDR3 is TGTGCCAGCAGCTCGCCGGGATGGGGGGTCTACGAGCAGTACTTC. It translates to CASSSPGWGVYEQYF.

The genes are TRBV18 and TRBJ2-5, with a weak D call TRBD2 (6 bases). V lost 4 bases, J lost 4 bases, and 10 bases lay in between. CDR3 size: 13 residues. Germline V gives CDR1 KGHSH, CDR2 LQKENI. The CDR3 DNA is TGTGCCAGCTCACTCCGAGCGGGAGAGACCCAGTACTTC. Protein product: CASSLRAGETQYF.